This T cell receptor (beta chain) is from a study of CD8 T cells in Susac syndrome. Looking at the study overall: Within the sequenced group of Susac syndrome patients, over five showed active disease and about eight were in remission. Study results and limitations: Individuals included in the TCR sequencing and HLA analysis were acknowledged by the study to be relatively few in number.

Notes on this clonotype: The antigen is not known.

TEMRA cells were FACS-enriched, with CD8+ and CD4+ T cells isolated negatively. RNA was extracted with the RNeasy kit, and a quantity of roughly 0.5 to 1 ug was reverse transcribed using random hexamers. An immunoSEQ multiplex PCR amplified TCR beta CDR3 over 54 Vbeta and 13 Jbeta. TCRdb re-called the immunoSEQ multiplex PCR reads through MiXCR, storing one row per CDR3 protein. The sample has some 210,000 distinct CDR3 sequences, around 93% seen once. Germline CDR1 MNHEY, CDR2 SVGAGI. This CDR3 comprises 15 residues. V lost 6 bases, J lost 5 bases, and 18 bases lay in between. The chain links TRBV6-5 to TRBJ2-3; either TRBD1 or TRBD2 may fit D (6 bases each). The receptor's source is a human donor with Susac syndrome. The sample was CD4+ T cells from PBMCs. CDR3 in amino acids: CASRPGAGSGDTQYF. CDR3 nucleotide sequence: TGTGCCAGCAGACCGGGGGCGGGGAGTGGAGATACGCAGTATTTT.